The entry below describes one T cell receptor (beta chain). V was clipped by 4 bases and J by 0 bases; unmatched bases: 2. The germline CDR1 and CDR2 sequences are SGDLS and YYNGEE. CDR3 length equals 15 residues. In the original analysis: Estimated nucleated cell counts came from reference gene primer amplification. Assay: immunoSEQ multiplex PCR; the TCRdb copy retains only in-frame clones and omits some. The V and J calls and clone size are taken from that table; D and trimming were inferred from the DNA. The table records 150,000 to 200,000 clones, about 90% of them present only once. The source of the sample is a study of blood T cell repertoires in COVID-19. Study background: The United States, Italy and Spain were the sources of the acute and convalescent COVID-19 samples. T cells, B-cell-depleted T cells, or PBMCs supplied cDNA or gDNA.

It was during active infection that Seattle patients were enrolled and then longitudinally followed. This clonotype was obtained from a woman aged 55-70 years with COVID-19, enrolled during active disease. V and J are TRBV9 and TRBJ2-1; 9 positions match TRBD2. Material: peripheral blood. The CDR3 sequence: CASSLSGSSYNEQFF. CDR3 nucleotides: TGTGCCAGCAGCCTTAGCGGGAGCTCCTACAATGAGCAGTTCTTC.